Following are 25 T cell receptor beta chains from one sample sequenced in a study of cytomegalovirus exposure and HLA in healthy donors. Primers included in the PCR were 60 Vbeta and 13 Jbeta primers. Clones were read by immunoSEQ multiplex PCR, and TCRdb kept only the in-frame ones, dropping some. Of 170,000 or so clones in the sample, around 80% were seen once. Material for sequencing was PBMCs. Receptors originate from a woman aged 55-70 years in good health and CMV-seropositive.

This clone was detected once. The V gene is TRBV29-1, the J gene TRBJ2-5; 7 positions match TRBD1. This CDR3 spans 13 amino acids. Germline V CDR1 and CDR2: SQVTM, ANQGSEA. The V gene end was trimmed by 4 bases and the J gene end by 1 base; junction bases not matched to a gene: 3. This chain's CDR3 is CSVAGQVQETQYF. In nucleotides, the CDR3 is TGCAGCGTTGCCGGACAGGTCCAAGAGACCCAGTACTTC.

The J gene is TRBJ2-5, the V gene TRBV6-4; D possibly corresponds to TRBD2 (6 bases). Germline lookup yields CDR1 MRHNA and CDR2 SNTAGT. This CDR3 is 16 amino acids long. Deletions cut 6 bases from V and 1 base from J, with 18 bases between. The CDR3 nucleotides are TGTGCCAGCAGATCGGGTAGTAGCGGCTCCCAAGAGACCCAGTACTTC. Its translation: CASRSGSSGSQETQYF.

The count of this clone is one. V and J are TRBV14 and TRBJ2-1; D remains ambiguous. The CDR3 extends over 12 amino acids. Deletions cut 0 bases from V and 12 bases from J, with 9 bases between. Germline CDR1 and CDR2: SGHDN and FVKESK. This CDR3 reads CASSQERFGQFF. In DNA form, the CDR3 reads TGTGCCAGCAGCCAAGAGCGATTTGGGCAGTTCTTC.

This clone appeared once. This chain links TRBV25-1 with TRBJ1-2; D is undetermined. The CDR3 runs to 14 residues. Germline V gives CDR1 MGHDK, CDR2 SYGVNS. Trimming pared 1 base from V and 4 bases from J, leaving 10 bases between. CDR3: CASSESGRAYGYTF. The CDR3 nucleotides are TGTGCCAGCAGTGAATCAGGCAGAGCCTATGGCTACACCTTC.

This sequence joins TRBV7-2 and TRBJ2-1; a possible D gene is TRBD2 (5 bases). The CDR3 consists of 14 residues. V was pared by 5 bases and J by 6 bases, with 14 bases between. From germline, CDR1 is SGHTA and CDR2 FQGNSA. CDR3: CASSQGLTPNEQFF. The CDR3 bases are TGTGCCAGCAGCCAAGGACTCACCCCCAATGAGCAGTTCTTC.

This rearrangement joins TRBV27 to TRBJ1-1; 9 bases align to TRBD1. With 3 bases clipped from V and 0 bases from J, the junction kept 5 bases outside the gene matches. CDR1 and CDR2 from the germline V gene are MNHEY and SMNVEV (reference sequence). This CDR3 contains 16 residues. CDR3: CASSLETGGMNTEAFF. CDR3 nucleotides: TGTGCCAGCAGTTTGGAGACAGGGGGGATGAACACTGAAGCTTTCTTT.

The gene calls are TRBV5-4 and TRBJ2-7; a weak D match, TRBD2 (5 bases). The V end lost 3 bases, the J end lost 2 bases, and 15 bases lay between the germline ends. The germline gives CDR1 SGHNT, CDR2 YYREEE (reference sequence). The CDR3 totals 15 residues. In DNA form, the CDR3 reads TGTGCCAGCAGCTCATCGGGTCGGGGTGCCTACGAGCAGTACTTC. Translated, it gives CASSSSGRGAYEQYF.

This clone came up a few times. J is TRBJ2-1 and V is TRBV9, with D maybe TRBD2 (6 bases). From germline, CDR1 is SGDLS and CDR2 YYNGEE. The length of the CDR3 is 16 residues. Trimming left V 0 bases short and J 4 bases short, with 14 bases between. The CDR3 region has the DNA TGTGCCAGCAGCGTAGCGCCGGGAGCGCTTTACAATGAGCAGTTCTTC. The encoded protein is CASSVAPGALYNEQFF.

This rearrangement joins TRBV14 to TRBJ2-3, with 11 bases identical to TRBD2. V dropped 5 bases and J dropped 3; count of bases not matched to a gene: 4. Germline values: CDR1 SGHDN, CDR2 FVKESK. The CDR3 is 15 amino acids. The CDR3 coding sequence is TGTGCCAGCAGCTTCAGACTAGCGGGAACAGATACGCAGTATTTT. Translating it yields CASSFRLAGTDTQYF.

The V call is TRBV4-1, the J call TRBJ2-3; D gene uncertain. V lost 4 bases, J lost 6 bases, and 17 bases lay in between. The CDR3 spans 15 residues. The germline gives CDR1 MGHRA, CDR2 YSYEKL. The CDR3 loop reads CASSPSQDLRDTQYF. The DNA for the CDR3 is TGCGCCAGCAGCCCCTCTCAAGATCTACGGGATACGCAGTATTTT.

V is TRBV28 and J is TRBJ2-1; tentatively, D is TRBD1 (6 bases). V gave up 8 bases and J gave up 2 bases, with 16 bases separating them. Per the germline V gene, CDR1 is MDHEN and CDR2 is SYDVKM. This CDR3 spans 15 amino acids. CDR3 residues: CASSARDITYNEQFF. CDR3 coding DNA: TGTGCCAGCTCCGCCCGGGACATCACCTACAATGAGCAGTTCTTC.

J is TRBJ1-1 and V is TRBV29-1; 8 bases align to TRBD1. Germline V gives CDR1 SQVTM, CDR2 ANQGSEA. V lost 3 bases and J lost 6; bases outside the gene matches: 6. CDR3 length: 13 residues. The chain's CDR3 is CSVETGAPAEAFF. CDR3 coding DNA: TGCAGCGTTGAGACAGGGGCCCCAGCTGAAGCTTTCTTT.

V usage is TRBV30 and J usage is TRBJ2-7, with D possibly TRBD2 on 5 matching bases. With 0 bases removed from V and 7 bases from J, the gap between germline ends came to 16 bases. From germline, CDR1 is GTSNPN and CDR2 SVGIG (reference sequence). CDR3 length equals 14 residues. The CDR3 DNA follows: TGTGCCTGGAGTGTCACTAGTGGAGGCCTAGAGCAGTACTTC. This gives the protein CAWSVTSGGLEQYF.

In nucleotides, the CDR3 is TGTGCCAGCAGCGTAGACCCCGGCGGGGTCTCCTACAATGAGCAGTTCTTC. This gives the protein CASSVDPGGVSYNEQFF. The rearrangement joins TRBV9 to TRBJ2-1; D is possibly TRBD2 (6 bases). Germline CDR1 reads SGDLS; CDR2 reads YYNGEE. This CDR3 is built from 17 residues. V was pared by 0 bases and J by 0 bases, with 13 bases between.

The chain carries TRBV6-5 and TRBJ1-1, with TRBD1 as a possible D gene (5 bases). Germline values: CDR1 MNHEY, CDR2 SVGAGI. The CDR3 contains 12 residues. The V and J ends lost 4 bases and 10 bases respectively, with 13 bases between them. CDR3 in DNA: TGTGCCAGCAGTTTGCCCCTTGGGGCAGCTTTCTTT. This codes for CASSLPLGAAFF.

The chain employs TRBV6-1 and TRBJ2-7, with TRBD1 as a possible D gene (5 bases). The CDR3 totals 14 residues. Trimming removed 1 base at V and 5 bases at J, with 12 bases between. Germline-derived CDR1 and CDR2 are MNHNS and SASEGT. The CDR3 nucleotides are TGTGCCAGCAGTGAAGGAACCAGGGCCGACGAGCAGTACTTC. Its protein product is CASSEGTRADEQYF.

The rearrangement joins TRBV6-5 to TRBJ1-2; 9 bases align to TRBD1. Germline-derived CDR1 and CDR2 are MNHEY and SVGAGI. J gave up 7 bases and V 6 bases, and 6 bases lay outside the gene matches. The CDR3 contains 13 residues. DNA for the CDR3: TGTGCCAGCAGGAAACAGGGGGCGCGTGGCTACACCTTC. Amino acid sequence: CASRKQGARGYTF.

This clone appeared a few times. The chain joins TRBV5-6 to TRBJ2-7, with 7 bases that match TRBD1. V shed 0 bases and J 3 bases; nucleotides not matched to a gene: 3. The CDR3 sequence is 14 residues long. Per germline, CDR1 SGHDT and CDR2 YYEEEE. The CDR3 nucleotides read TGTGCCAGCAGCTTGGCCTACAGGGGCTACGAGCAGTACTTC. Residues: CASSLAYRGYEQYF. The full variable domain, completed using reference TRBV5-6 and TRBJ2-7, is DAGVTQSPTHLIKTRGQQVTLRCSPKSGHDTVSWYQQALGQGPQFIFQYYEEEERQRGNFPDRFSGHQFPNYSSELNVNALLLGDSALYLCASSLAYRGYEQYFGPGTRLTVT.

J is TRBJ1-3 and V is TRBV2; the D gene is possibly TRBD1 (5 bases). The CDR3 has 15 amino acids. Per the germline V gene, CDR1 is SNHLY and CDR2 is FYNNEI. Between the trimmed V and J ends, which lost 7 bases and 1 base, there was a span of 14 bases. CDR3 protein: CASNSGGSSGNTIYF. The CDR3 DNA reads as TGTGCCAGCAATAGCGGGGGTTCATCTGGAAACACCATATATTTT.

This chain uses TRBV5-1 with TRBJ2-3; D remains unclear. Trimming shortened V by 0 bases and J by 2 bases, and 4 bases separated the two germline ends. Germline CDR1 is SGHRS and CDR2 is YFSETQ. This CDR3 is 13 amino acids long. The CDR3 loop is CASSLAITDTQYF. DNA of the CDR3: TGCGCCAGCAGCTTGGCCATCACAGATACGCAGTATTTT. Supplemented by reference TRBV5-1 and TRBJ2-3, the full variable domain reads KAGVTQTPRYLIKTRGQQVTLSCSPISGHRSVSWYQQTPGQGLQFLFEYFSETQRNKGNFPGRFSGRQFSNSRSEMNVSTLELGDSALYLCASSLAITDTQYFGPGTRLTVL.

The V call is TRBV6-1, the J call TRBJ2-5; 7 nucleotides match TRBD1. The DNA end lines up better with TRBJ2-7; the J call may be wrong. Germline values: CDR1 MNHNS, CDR2 SASEGT. The length of the CDR3 is 15 residues. The CDR3 sequence is CASSEARTGPYEQYF. The CDR3 DNA reads as TGTGCCAGCAGTGAAGCTAGGACAGGACCCTACGAGCAGTACTTC.

This chain connects TRBV7-9 to TRBJ2-2; the match to TRBD1 covers 8 bases. V dropped 5 bases and J dropped 0; count of bases not matched to a gene: 8. The germline CDR1 and CDR2 sequences are SEHNR and FQNEAQ (reference sequence). This CDR3 has 17 residues. CDR3 protein: CASSRTTGAANTGELFF. The CDR3 coding sequence is TGTGCCAGCAGCCGAACGACAGGGGCCGCGAACACCGGGGAGCTGTTTTTT. Filled out from reference TRBV7-9 and TRBJ2-2, the complete variable domain reads DTGVSQNPRHKITKRGQNVTFRCDPISEHNRLYWYRQTLGQGPEFLTYFQNEAQLEKSRLLSDRFSAERPKGSFSTLEIQRTEQGDSAMYLCASSRTTGAANTGELFFGEGSRLTVL.

This chain connects TRBV30 to TRBJ2-7; perhaps TRBD2 as D (7 bases). Germline lookup yields CDR1 GTSNPN and CDR2 SVGIG (reference sequence). The CDR3 is 13 amino acids. V was trimmed by 2 bases and J by 6 bases, leaving 14 bases between them. CDR3 protein: CAWSLGGGSEQYF. In nucleotides, the CDR3 is TGTGCCTGGAGTCTGGGGGGGGGCAGCGAGCAGTACTTC.

The V gene is TRBV30, the J gene TRBJ2-6, with D hard to call. Trimming stripped 2 bases from V and 5 bases from J, with 10 bases between. CDR1 and CDR2 from the germline V gene are GTSNPN and SVGIG (reference sequence). The CDR3 is made up of 14 amino acids. The CDR3: CAWSWVARANVLTF. The CDR3 DNA reads TGTGCCTGGAGTTGGGTAGCTAGGGCCAACGTCCTGACTTTC. Full variable domain (outside the CDR3, taken from reference TRBV30 and TRBJ2-6): SQTIHQWPATLVQPVGSPLSLECTVEGTSNPNLYWYRQAAGRGLQLLFYSVGIGQISSEVPQNLSASRPQDRQFILSSKKLLLSDSGFYLCAWSWVARANVLTFGAGSRLTVL.

V is TRBV19 and J is TRBJ2-2; D possibly corresponds to TRBD2 (5 bases). The CDR3 length is 14 residues. The germline V and J ends were trimmed by 8 bases and 9 bases, with 19 bases remaining between them. Germline V gene data show CDR1 as LNHDA and CDR2 as SQIVND (reference sequence). CDR3 coding DNA: TGTGCCAGTTCGGAGAGGGCCGTTACCCGGGAGCTGTTTTTT. Translated: CASSERAVTRELFF. Full variable domain (remainder filled in from reference TRBV19 and TRBJ2-2): DGGITQSPKYLFRKEGQNVTLSCEQNLNHDAMYWYRQDPGQGLRLIYYSQIVNDFQKGDIAEGYSVSREKKESFPLTVTSAQKNPTAFYLCASSERAVTRELFFGEGSRLTVL.